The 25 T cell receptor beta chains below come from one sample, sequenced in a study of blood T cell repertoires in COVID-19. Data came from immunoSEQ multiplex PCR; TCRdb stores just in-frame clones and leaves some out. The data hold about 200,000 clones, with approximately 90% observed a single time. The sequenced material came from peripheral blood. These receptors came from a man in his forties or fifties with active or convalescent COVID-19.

The DNA for the CDR3 is TGTGCCAGCAGCTTATCGGGGAATCGCGCCAATGAGCAGTTCTTC. Protein product: CASSLSGNRANEQFF. V is TRBV7-9 and J is TRBJ2-1; TRBD2 is a possible D gene (5 bases). The CDR3 spans 15 residues. CDR1 and CDR2 from the germline V gene are SEHNR and FQNEAQ (reference sequence). The germline V and J ends were trimmed by 2 bases and 6 bases, with 14 bases remaining between them.

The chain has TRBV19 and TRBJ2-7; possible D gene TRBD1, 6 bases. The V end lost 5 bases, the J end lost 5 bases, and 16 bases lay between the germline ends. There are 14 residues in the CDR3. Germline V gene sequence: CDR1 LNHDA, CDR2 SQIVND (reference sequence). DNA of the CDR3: TGTGCCAGTAGTGCTCGGGACAATATCCACGAGCAGTACTTC. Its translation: CASSARDNIHEQYF.

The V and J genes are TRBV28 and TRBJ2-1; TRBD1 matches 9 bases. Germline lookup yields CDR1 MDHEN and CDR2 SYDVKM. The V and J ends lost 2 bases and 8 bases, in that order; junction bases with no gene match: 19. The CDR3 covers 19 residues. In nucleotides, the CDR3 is TGTGCCAGCAGTTTAACGGTATACCCCCAACAGGGGGCTGGCTATGAGCAGTTCTTC. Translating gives CASSLTVYPQQGAGYEQFF. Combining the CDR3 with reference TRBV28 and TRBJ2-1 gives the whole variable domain DVKVTQSSRYLVKRTGEKVFLECVQDMDHENMFWYRQDPGLGLRLIYFSYDVKMKEKGDIPEGYSVSREKKERFSLILESASTNQTSMYLCASSLTVYPQQGAGYEQFFGPGTRLTVL.

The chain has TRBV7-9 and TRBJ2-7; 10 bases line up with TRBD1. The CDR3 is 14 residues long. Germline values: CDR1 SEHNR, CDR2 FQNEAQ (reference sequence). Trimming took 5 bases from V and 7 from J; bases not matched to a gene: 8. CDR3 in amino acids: CASSAGQGFGEQYF. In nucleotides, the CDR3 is TGTGCCAGCAGCGCGGGACAGGGGTTCGGTGAGCAGTACTTC.

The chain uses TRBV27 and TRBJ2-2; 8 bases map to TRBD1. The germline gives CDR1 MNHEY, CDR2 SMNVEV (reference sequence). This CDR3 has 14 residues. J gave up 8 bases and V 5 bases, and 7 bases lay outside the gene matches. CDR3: CASSVRQGLGELFF. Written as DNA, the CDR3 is TGTGCCAGCAGTGTCCGACAGGGGCTAGGGGAGCTGTTTTTT.

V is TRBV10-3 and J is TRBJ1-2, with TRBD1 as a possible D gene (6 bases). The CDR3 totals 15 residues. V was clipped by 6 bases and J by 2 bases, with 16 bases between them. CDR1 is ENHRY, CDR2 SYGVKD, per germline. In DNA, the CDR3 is TGTGCCATCAGCGCCCGGGACACAAGGAACTATGGCTACACCTTC. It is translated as CAISARDTRNYGYTF.

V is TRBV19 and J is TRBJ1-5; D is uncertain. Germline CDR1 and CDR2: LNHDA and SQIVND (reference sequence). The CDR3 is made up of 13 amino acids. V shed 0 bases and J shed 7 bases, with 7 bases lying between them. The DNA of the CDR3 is TGTGCCAGTAGTATAGATCTAGGCCAGCCCCAGCATTTT. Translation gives CASSIDLGQPQHF.

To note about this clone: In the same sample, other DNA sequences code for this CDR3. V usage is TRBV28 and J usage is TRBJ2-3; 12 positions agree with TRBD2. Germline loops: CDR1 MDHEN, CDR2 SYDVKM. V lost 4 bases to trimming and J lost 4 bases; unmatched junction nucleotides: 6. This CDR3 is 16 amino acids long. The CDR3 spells CASSSRLAGDSDTQYF. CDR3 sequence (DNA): TGTGCCAGCAGTTCGAGACTAGCGGGAGACTCAGATACGCAGTATTTT.

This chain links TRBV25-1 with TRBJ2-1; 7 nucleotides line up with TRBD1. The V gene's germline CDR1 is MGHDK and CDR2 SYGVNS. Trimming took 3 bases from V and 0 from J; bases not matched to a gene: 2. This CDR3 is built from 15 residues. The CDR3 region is CASSDRDSSYNEQFF. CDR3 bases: TGTGCCAGCAGTGACCGGGACAGCTCCTACAATGAGCAGTTCTTC.

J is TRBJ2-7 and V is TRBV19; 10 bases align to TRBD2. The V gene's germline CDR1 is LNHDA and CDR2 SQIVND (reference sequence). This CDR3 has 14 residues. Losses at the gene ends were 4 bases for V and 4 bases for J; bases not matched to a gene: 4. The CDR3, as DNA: TGTGCCAGTAGTAACCTAGCGGGAGAATACGAGCAGTACTTC. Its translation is CASSNLAGEYEQYF.

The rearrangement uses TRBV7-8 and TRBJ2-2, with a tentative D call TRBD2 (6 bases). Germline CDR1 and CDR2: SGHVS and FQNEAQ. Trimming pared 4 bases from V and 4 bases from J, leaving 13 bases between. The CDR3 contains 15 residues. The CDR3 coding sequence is TGTGCCAGCAGCTCACGGGCCGGGGGCACCGGGGAGCTGTTTTTT. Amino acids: CASSSRAGGTGELFF.

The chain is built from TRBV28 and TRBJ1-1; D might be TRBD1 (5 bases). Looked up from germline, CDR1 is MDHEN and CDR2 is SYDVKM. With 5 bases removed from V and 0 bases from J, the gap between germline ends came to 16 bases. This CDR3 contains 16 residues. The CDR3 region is CASSPSVRQLNTEAFF. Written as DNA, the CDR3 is TGTGCCAGCAGTCCGAGTGTGAGACAGCTGAACACTGAAGCTTTCTTT.

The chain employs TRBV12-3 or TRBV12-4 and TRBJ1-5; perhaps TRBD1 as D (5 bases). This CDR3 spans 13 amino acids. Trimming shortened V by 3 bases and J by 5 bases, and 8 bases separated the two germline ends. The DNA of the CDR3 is TGTGCCAGCAGTTTTACGGGGGATCAGCCCCAGCATTTT. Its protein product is CASSFTGDQPQHF.

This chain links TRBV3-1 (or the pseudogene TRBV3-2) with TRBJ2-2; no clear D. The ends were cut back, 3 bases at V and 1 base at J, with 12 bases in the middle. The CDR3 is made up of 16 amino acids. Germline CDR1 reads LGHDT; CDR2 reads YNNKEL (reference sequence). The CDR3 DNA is TGTGCCAGCAGCCACAGCAGGCACAAGAACACCGGGGAGCTGTTTTTT. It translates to CASSHSRHKNTGELFF.

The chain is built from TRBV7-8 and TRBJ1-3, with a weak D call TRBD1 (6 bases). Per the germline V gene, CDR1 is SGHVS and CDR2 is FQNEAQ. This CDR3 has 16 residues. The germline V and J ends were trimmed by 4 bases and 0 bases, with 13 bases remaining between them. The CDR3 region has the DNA TGTGCCAGCAGCTCAAACAGGGACTACTCTGGAAACACCATATATTTT. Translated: CASSSNRDYSGNTIYF.

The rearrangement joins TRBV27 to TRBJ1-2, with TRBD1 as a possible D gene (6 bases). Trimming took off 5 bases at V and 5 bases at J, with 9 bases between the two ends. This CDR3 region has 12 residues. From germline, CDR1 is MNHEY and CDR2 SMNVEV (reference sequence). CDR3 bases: TGTGCCAGCAGTCCCGACAGGTATGGCTACACCTTC. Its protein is CASSPDRYGYTF.

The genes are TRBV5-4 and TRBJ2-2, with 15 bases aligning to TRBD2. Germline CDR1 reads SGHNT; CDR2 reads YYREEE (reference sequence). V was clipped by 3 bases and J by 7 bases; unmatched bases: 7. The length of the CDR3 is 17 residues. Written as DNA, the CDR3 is TGTGCCAGCAGCTCGGGACTAGCGGGGGGCATGGTCGGGGAGCTGTTTTTT. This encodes CASSSGLAGGMVGELFF.

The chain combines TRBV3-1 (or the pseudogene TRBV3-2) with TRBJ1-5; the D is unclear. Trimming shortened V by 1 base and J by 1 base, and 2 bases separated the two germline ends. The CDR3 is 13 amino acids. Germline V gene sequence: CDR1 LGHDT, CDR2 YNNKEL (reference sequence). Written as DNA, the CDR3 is TGTGCCAGCAGCCAAGCGAGCAATCAGCCCCAGCATTTT. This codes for CASSQASNQPQHF.

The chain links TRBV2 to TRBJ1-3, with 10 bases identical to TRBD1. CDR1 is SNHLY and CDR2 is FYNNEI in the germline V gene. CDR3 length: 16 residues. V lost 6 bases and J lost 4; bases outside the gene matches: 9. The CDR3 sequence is CASSRMGTGEGNTIYF. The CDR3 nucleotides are TGTGCCAGCAGCCGAATGGGGACAGGGGAAGGAAACACCATATATTTT. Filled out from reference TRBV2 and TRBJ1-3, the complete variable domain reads EPEVTQTPSHQVTQMGQEVILRCVPISNHLYFYWYRQILGQKVEFLVSFYNNEISEKSEIFDDQFSVERPDGSNFTLKIRSTKLEDSAMYFCASSRMGTGEGNTIYFGEGSWLTVV.

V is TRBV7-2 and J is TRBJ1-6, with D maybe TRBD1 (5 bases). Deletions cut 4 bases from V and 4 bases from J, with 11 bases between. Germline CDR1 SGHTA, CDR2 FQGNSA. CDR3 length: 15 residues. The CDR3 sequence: CASSSDRGYNSPLHF. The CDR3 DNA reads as TGTGCCAGCAGCTCAGATAGGGGTTATAATTCACCCCTCCACTTT.

The CDR3 protein is CASSPAGQYMNTEAFF. The CDR3 nucleotides read TGTGCCAGCAGCCCCGCTGGGCAGTACATGAACACTGAAGCTTTCTTT. V usage is TRBV7-9 and J usage is TRBJ1-1; D is unresolved. The germline V gene has CDR1 SEHNR and CDR2 FQNEAQ (reference sequence). Trimming took 5 bases from V and 0 from J, leaving 16 bases between them. The CDR3 is made up of 16 amino acids.

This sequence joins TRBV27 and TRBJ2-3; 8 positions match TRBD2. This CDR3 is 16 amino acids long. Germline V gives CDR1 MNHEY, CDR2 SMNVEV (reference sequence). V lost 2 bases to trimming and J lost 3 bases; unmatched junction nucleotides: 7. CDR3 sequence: CASSLSSGKETDTQYF. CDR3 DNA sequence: TGTGCCAGCAGTTTAAGTAGCGGGAAGGAGACAGATACGCAGTATTTT.

The CDR3 DNA reads as TGTGCTAGTGGCCCGACCGGACCCGGGACAGGACCCTTCACAGATACGCAGTATTTT. Its translation is CASGPTGPGTGPFTDTQYF. The rearrangement uses TRBV12-5 and TRBJ2-3; 8 bases align to TRBD1. Germline CDR1 LGHNT, CDR2 FRNRAP. The V segment lost 6 bases and the J segment 2 bases; nucleotides outside the gene matches: 19. CDR3 size: 19 residues.

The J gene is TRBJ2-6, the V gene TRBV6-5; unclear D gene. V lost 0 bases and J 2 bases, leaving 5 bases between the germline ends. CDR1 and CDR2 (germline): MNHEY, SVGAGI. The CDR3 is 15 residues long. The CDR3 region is CASSYSVTGANVLTF. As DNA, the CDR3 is TGTGCCAGCAGTTACTCCGTAACTGGGGCCAACGTCCTGACTTTC.

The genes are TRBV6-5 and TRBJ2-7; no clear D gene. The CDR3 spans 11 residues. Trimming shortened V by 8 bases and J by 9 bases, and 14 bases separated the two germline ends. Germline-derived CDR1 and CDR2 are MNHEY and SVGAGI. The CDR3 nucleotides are TGTGCCAGCTTATCAACTACGGCGCAGTACTTC. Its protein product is CASLSTTAQYF.